The TCR beta chain described here comes from a study of cytomegalovirus exposure and HLA in healthy donors. The study, taken as a whole, reports: Some TCR beta chains (roughly 160 of them) were listed as cytomegalovirus-associated. Some public TCRs appeared in many individuals, while most sequences were rare.

TCRdb's copy holds only in-frame clones and misses some; the assay was immunoSEQ multiplex PCR. Of more than 110,000 clones listed, 70% to 90% are singletons. About this clone itself: Its antigen remains unknown.

Separation from the roughly 670-subject first cohort characterized the roughly 120-subject validation cohort, to which the donors belonged. V was shortened by 6 bases and J by 7 bases, with 16 bases between the two germline ends. CDR1 is MNHNY, CDR2 SVGAGI, per germline (reference sequence). The CDR3 length is 14 residues. The chain links TRBV6-6 to TRBJ1-5, with D unresolved. The material sequenced was PBMCs. This TCR was recovered from a woman aged 30 to 39 in good health and CMV-seronegative. The CDR3 nucleotides read TGTGCCAGCAGCACCTCTGGAGGCTACCAGCCCCAGCATTTT. It yields the protein CASSTSGGYQPQHF.